This T cell receptor beta chain was identified in a study of blood T cell repertoires in COVID-19. On the study more broadly: Material from acute and convalescent COVID-19 was sourced from the United States, Italy and Spain. From T cells, B-cell-depleted T cells, or PBMCs came the material, which was cDNA or gDNA.

Germline values: CDR1 MNHEY, CDR2 SVGAGI. The ends lost 6 bases at V and 4 bases at J; junction bases unmatched: 6. This CDR3 is built from 14 residues. This clone was recorded only once. Authors' processing steps: Estimates of nucleated cell counts were drawn from the amplification of reference gene primers. Sequenced by immunoSEQ multiplex PCR; TCRdb stores in-frame clones only, minus some. The DNA gave D and trimming, while V, J and clone size come from that table. In the table there are approximately 150,000 clones, 84% of which are singletons. Sequencing input: peripheral blood. The sequence derives from a woman aged 50 to 65 in a cohort sampled during active or convalescent COVID-19. This chain joins TRBV6-5 and TRBJ2-1; 7 bases agree with TRBD2. The DNA of the CDR3 is TGTGCCAGCAGCGTGGCGGGGGAATACAATGAGCAGTTCTTC. Amino acid sequence: CASSVAGEYNEQFF.